Following are 32 T cell receptor beta chains from one sample sequenced in a study of cytomegalovirus exposure and HLA in healthy donors. The PCR employed 60 Vbeta primers together with 13 Jbeta primers. The repertoire was sequenced with immunoSEQ multiplex PCR; TCRdb's copy has only in-frame clones and lacks some. The table includes hundreds of thousands of clones, roughly 89% detected once. Input material: PBMCs. These receptors all stem from a woman under 30 in good health and CMV-seronegative.

The V gene is TRBV2, the J gene TRBJ1-4; D is possibly TRBD1 (5 bases). This CDR3 spans 15 amino acids. Trimming cost V 4 bases and J 0 bases, with 9 bases left between them. Germline CDR1 reads SNHLY; CDR2 reads FYNNEI. CDR3 nucleotide sequence: TGTGCCAGCAGTGGGGGGACTGCAACTAATGAAAAACTGTTTTTT. Residues: CASSGGTATNEKLFF. The whole variable domain, remainder taken from reference TRBV2 and TRBJ1-4, is EPEVTQTPSHQVTQMGQEVILRCVPISNHLYFYWYRQILGQKVEFLVSFYNNEISEKSEIFDDQFSVERPDGSNFTLKIRSTKLEDSAMYFCASSGGTATNEKLFFGSGTQLSVL.

The V and J genes are TRBV7-9 and TRBJ2-1, with TRBD1 as a possible D gene (7 bases). This CDR3 has 13 residues. CDR1 and CDR2 from the germline V gene are SEHNR and FQNEAQ (reference sequence). Trimming removed 5 bases at V and 8 bases at J, with 13 bases between. The CDR3 spells CASSITGEDEQFF. The CDR3 DNA reads as TGTGCCAGCAGCATCACAGGGGAGGATGAGCAGTTCTTC. Together with reference TRBV7-9 and TRBJ2-1, the CDR3 gives the full variable domain: DTGVSQNPRHKITKRGQNVTFRCDPISEHNRLYWYRQTLGQGPEFLTYFQNEAQLEKSRLLSDRFSAERPKGSFSTLEIQRTEQGDSAMYLCASSITGEDEQFFGPGTRLTVL.

The genes are TRBV18 and TRBJ2-7, with D possibly TRBD1 on 6 matching bases. The germline V and J ends were trimmed by 5 bases and 4 bases, with 12 bases remaining between them. CDR3 length: 13 residues. Germline V gene lookup returns CDR1 KGHSH and CDR2 LQKENI. Here the CDR3 DNA reads TGTGCCAGCTCAGCCGGGACATTGTACGAGCAGTACTTC. Its translation is CASSAGTLYEQYF.

This clone was counted only a few times. The chain is built from TRBV5-8 and TRBJ1-5; D unclear. Between the trimmed V and J ends, which lost 0 bases and 5 bases, there was a span of 18 bases. The CDR3 contains 17 residues. Germline assignment: CDR1 SGHTS and CDR2 YDEGEE. The CDR3, as DNA: TGTGCCAGCAGCTTGGGGGGAGGGAACGGAGGCGATCAGCCCCAGCATTTT. Translation: CASSLGGGNGGDQPQHF.

The V call is TRBV6-5, the J call TRBJ1-1, with D perhaps TRBD1 (6 bases). Germline assignment: CDR1 MNHEY and CDR2 SVGAGI. V was shortened by 10 bases and J by 11 bases, with 23 bases between the two germline ends. The CDR3 is 13 amino acids. Here the CDR3 DNA reads TGTGCCACCAACGGACAACAGGGCTTGGGTGCTTTCTTT. Protein: CATNGQQGLGAFF.

This clone was observed a single time. This chain connects TRBV6-4 to TRBJ1-6; 7 nucleotides line up with TRBD1. CDR3 length equals 19 residues. CDR1 MRHNA and CDR2 SNTAGT come from the germline V gene. J was trimmed by 0 bases and V by 3 bases; bases with no gene match: 11. This CDR3 is CASSEDRTQRSSYNSPLHF. For the CDR3, the DNA is TGTGCCAGCAGTGAGGACAGGACCCAAAGGAGCTCCTATAATTCACCCCTCCACTTT.

J is TRBJ2-1 and V is TRBV5-1; 12 bases agree with TRBD2. V trimming: 1 base; J trimming: 4 bases; junction bases outside the gene matches: 9. The CDR3 runs to 18 residues. Per the germline V gene, CDR1 is SGHRS and CDR2 is YFSETQ. As DNA, the CDR3 is TGCGCCAGCAGCTTGTTCTTCCGACTAGCGGGGGAGTACAATGAGCAGTTCTTC. It is translated as CASSLFFRLAGEYNEQFF.

The sample holds one count of this clone. The chain combines TRBV5-4 with TRBJ2-2; 7 bases are a match to TRBD1. The CDR3 is 14 residues long. Germline V gives CDR1 SGHNT, CDR2 YYREEE (reference sequence). After removal of 3 bases from V and 1 base from J, the junction contained 0 bases not matched to a gene. The CDR3 DNA follows: TGTGCCAGCAGCTGGGACAGGAACACCGGGGAGCTGTTTTTT. Protein: CASSWDRNTGELFF.

The DNA of the CDR3 is TGCAGCGGTTCATCAGGTCGGGAAGAAGCTTTCTTT. Amino acid sequence: CSGSSGREEAFF. The chain recombines TRBV29-1 with TRBJ1-1; D gene uncertain. CDR1 is SQVTM, CDR2 ANQGSEA, per germline. This CDR3 spans 12 amino acids. V was shortened by 7 bases and J by 8 bases, with 17 bases between the two germline ends.

This sequence joins TRBV5-1 and TRBJ2-2; 8 bases are a match to TRBD1. J lost 0 bases, V lost 0 bases, and 7 bases had no gene match. Germline V gives CDR1 SGHRS, CDR2 YFSETQ. The CDR3 has 18 amino acids. The CDR3 region has the DNA TGCGCCAGCAGCTTGGGGGGCACAGGGGGTGCGAACACCGGGGAGCTGTTTTTT. It translates to CASSLGGTGGANTGELFF.

The rearrangement joins TRBV27 to TRBJ2-1, with 7 bases matching TRBD2. Losses at the gene ends were 7 bases for V and 1 base for J; bases not matched to a gene: 7. Germline V gives CDR1 MNHEY, CDR2 SMNVEV (reference sequence). The CDR3 sequence is 15 residues long. In DNA, the CDR3 is TGTGCCAGCACCCGTAGGGGACTATCCTACAATGAGCAGTTCTTC. Translating gives CASTRRGLSYNEQFF.

V and J are TRBV18 and TRBJ1-5; D is possibly TRBD1 (5 bases). This CDR3 region has 13 residues. The V gene's germline CDR1 is KGHSH and CDR2 LQKENI. V dropped 6 bases and J dropped 5 bases, with 11 bases sitting between them. The CDR3 region is CASSGGEDQPQHF. In nucleotides, the CDR3 is TGTGCCAGCTCGGGGGGGGAAGATCAGCCCCAGCATTTT.

The rearrangement joins TRBV19 to TRBJ2-7, with 15 nucleotides matching TRBD2. Per germline, CDR1 LNHDA and CDR2 SQIVND (reference sequence). This CDR3 spans 15 amino acids. J gave up 5 bases and V 4 bases, and 3 bases lay outside the gene matches. CDR3 sequence: CASSTGLAGGNEQYF. The CDR3 DNA reads TGTGCCAGTAGTACGGGACTAGCGGGGGGAAACGAGCAGTACTTC.

The V call is TRBV19, the J call TRBJ1-4, with TRBD1 matching 8 bases. V was clipped by 5 bases and J by 4 bases; unmatched bases: 6. The germline V gene has CDR1 LNHDA and CDR2 SQIVND (reference sequence). The CDR3 runs to 15 residues. In nucleotides, the CDR3 is TGTGCCAGTAGTTCTCCGGGACAGGATAATGAAAAACTGTTTTTT. Translation gives CASSSPGQDNEKLFF.

The genes are TRBV18 and TRBJ2-3; D gene unclear. Trimming stripped 3 bases from V and 4 bases from J, with 5 bases between. Looked up from germline, CDR1 is KGHSH and CDR2 is LQKENI. CDR3 length: 12 amino acids. CDR3 coding DNA: TGTGCCAGCTCACCCTCCGCAGATACGCAGTATTTT. Amino acids: CASSPSADTQYF.

The chain uses TRBV7-9 and TRBJ1-5; 8 bases are shared with TRBD1. The CDR3 is made up of 15 amino acids. V lost 4 bases to trimming and J lost 5 bases; unmatched junction nucleotides: 7. Germline CDR1 is SEHNR and CDR2 is FQNEAQ (reference sequence). The CDR3 loop is CASSSDRGADQPQHF. CDR3 DNA: TGTGCCAGCAGCTCCGACAGGGGTGCGGATCAGCCCCAGCATTTT.

This chain joins TRBV5-1 and TRBJ1-2; no definite D call. V was clipped by 2 bases and J by 1 base, with 6 bases between them. The CDR3 runs 13 residues. CDR1 is SGHRS, CDR2 YFSETQ, per germline. The CDR3 here is CASSLRDNYGYTF. For the CDR3, the DNA is TGCGCCAGCAGCTTACGGGATAACTATGGCTACACCTTC.

The rearrangement links TRBV6-5 to TRBJ2-7, with 7 nucleotides matching TRBD1. With 4 bases clipped from V and 3 bases from J, the junction kept 3 bases outside the gene matches. The V gene's germline CDR1 is MNHEY and CDR2 SVGAGI. This CDR3 has 13 amino acids. CDR3 in amino acids: CASSWAGGYEQYF. Written as DNA, the CDR3 is TGTGCCAGCAGTTGGGCAGGGGGCTACGAGCAGTACTTC.

This clone appeared once. The J gene is TRBJ2-1, the V gene TRBV7-2; 8 bases match TRBD1. Germline assignment: CDR1 SGHTA and CDR2 FQGNSA. The CDR3 sequence is 13 residues long. J lost 5 bases, V lost 6 bases, and 3 bases had no gene match. The CDR3 nucleotides read TGTGCCAGCAGGGTCAGGGGGCACAATGAGCAGTTCTTC. Its protein product is CASRVRGHNEQFF.

V is TRBV5-6 and J is TRBJ1-1; D not certain. Germline loops: CDR1 SGHDT, CDR2 YYEEEE. The ends were cut back, 2 bases at V and 7 bases at J, with 21 bases in the middle. The CDR3 sequence is 16 residues long. The DNA of the CDR3 is TGTGCCAGCAGCTTAGACCTAACAGTTGATATGGGTGAAGCTTTCTTT. Protein: CASSLDLTVDMGEAFF.

This chain links TRBV11-2 with TRBJ2-2; TRBD2 agrees at 7 bases. V shed 5 bases and J 6 bases; nucleotides not matched to a gene: 6. CDR3 length equals 14 residues. Germline V lookup: CDR1 SGHAT, CDR2 FQNNGV. CDR3: CASSPSRGAGELFF. The CDR3 coding sequence is TGTGCCAGCAGCCCGAGCCGGGGGGCCGGGGAGCTGTTTTTT.

V and J are TRBV4-2 and TRBJ2-5, with 11 positions matching TRBD2. V was pared by 2 bases and J by 5 bases, with 7 bases of the junction left unmatched. Per the germline V gene, CDR1 is LGHNA and CDR2 is YNFKEQ. The CDR3 extends over 16 amino acids. CDR3 sequence (DNA): TGTGCCAGCAGCCAAACTAGCGGGGGTTCCAGTGAGACCCAGTACTTC. It translates to CASSQTSGGSSETQYF.

The chain employs TRBV5-1 and TRBJ2-7; 12 bases align to TRBD2. The germline gives CDR1 SGHRS, CDR2 YFSETQ. V lost 4 bases and J lost 3; bases outside the gene matches: 5. There are 15 residues in the CDR3. Written as DNA, the CDR3 is TGCGCCAGCAGCCGACTAGCGGGGGCCGGCTACGAGCAGTACTTC. This codes for CASSRLAGAGYEQYF.

The chain combines TRBV4-1 with TRBJ2-7, with TRBD1 identical over 10 bases. The CDR3 sequence is 19 residues long. Trimming cost V 8 bases and J 7 bases; bases outside gene matches: 26. Germline CDR1 is MGHRA and CDR2 is YSYEKL. The CDR3 coding sequence is TGCGCCAGCTTTCCCGACCTTCCCTGGGGGACAGGGGATCGATGGGAGCAGTACTTC. This sequence encodes CASFPDLPWGTGDRWEQYF.

This chain connects TRBV2 to TRBJ2-7; D remains ambiguous. Germline values: CDR1 SNHLY, CDR2 FYNNEI. Trimming shortened V by 3 bases and J by 7 bases, and 7 bases separated the two germline ends. The CDR3 sequence is 11 residues long. CDR3: CASSERSEQYF. In DNA form, the CDR3 reads TGTGCCAGCAGTGAGCGGTCGGAGCAGTACTTC. Filled out from reference TRBV2 and TRBJ2-7, the complete variable domain reads EPEVTQTPSHQVTQMGQEVILRCVPISNHLYFYWYRQILGQKVEFLVSFYNNEISEKSEIFDDQFSVERPDGSNFTLKIRSTKLEDSAMYFCASSERSEQYFGPGTRLTVT.

CDR3 bases: TGTGCCAGCAGCAAAGATTTCTCCAGGGCCATTGGGCCCCAGCATTTT. This sequence encodes CASSKDFSRAIGPQHF. This chain joins TRBV21-1 and TRBJ1-5; the table's D call, TRBD1, has no DNA check behind it. TRBV21-1 is described as a pseudogene. The CDR3 runs 16 residues.

V usage is TRBV5-1 and J usage is TRBJ2-1; D is unresolved. V lost 5 bases to trimming and J lost 0 bases, with 12 bases between them. The CDR3 spans 15 residues. Germline-derived CDR1 and CDR2 are SGHRS and YFSETQ. Written as DNA, the CDR3 is TGCGCCAGCAGGCTCGGCGGTAGCTCCTACAATGAGCAGTTCTTC. It specifies CASRLGGSSYNEQFF. Supplemented by reference TRBV5-1 and TRBJ2-1, the full variable domain reads KAGVTQTPRYLIKTRGQQVTLSCSPISGHRSVSWYQQTPGQGLQFLFEYFSETQRNKGNFPGRFSGRQFSNSRSEMNVSTLELGDSALYLCASRLGGSSYNEQFFGPGTRLTVL.

The chain has TRBV5-8 and TRBJ1-4, with no clear D. Germline CDR1 is SGHTS and CDR2 is YDEGEE. The CDR3 has 15 amino acids. V dropped 5 bases and J dropped 5 bases, with 16 bases sitting between them. The CDR3 DNA reads as TGTGCCAGCAGTCTGTGGGGAGGAGCAAATGAAAAACTGTTTTTT. Translation gives CASSLWGGANEKLFF.

The chain combines TRBV5-1 with TRBJ2-1, with D maybe TRBD1 (7 bases). CDR1 is SGHRS and CDR2 is YFSETQ in the germline V gene. This CDR3 has 15 amino acids. Trimming took 0 bases from V and 7 from J, leaving 14 bases between them. CDR3 amino acids: CASSLEGRGANEQFF. DNA for the CDR3: TGCGCCAGCAGCTTGGAGGGCAGGGGGGCGAATGAGCAGTTCTTC.

In this sample, this clone turned up a few times. The J gene is TRBJ2-3, the V gene TRBV7-2; 9 positions match TRBD2. The CDR3 loop spans 16 amino acids. Germline assignment: CDR1 SGHTA and CDR2 FQGNSA. Trimming removed 5 bases from V and 1 base from J; junction bases left unmatched: 7. Here the CDR3 DNA reads TGTGCCAGCAGCCCGAATAGCGGGAGAGGCACAGATACGCAGTATTTT. This translates into CASSPNSGRGTDTQYF.

The gene calls are TRBV2 and TRBJ1-1; 9 bases are a match to TRBD1. Germline CDR1 is SNHLY and CDR2 is FYNNEI. The CDR3 consists of 15 residues. Trimming cost V 8 bases and J 10 bases; bases outside gene matches: 17. CDR3 residues: CASQIKGQGGGRAFF. CDR3 nucleotide sequence: TGTGCCAGCCAAATAAAGGGACAGGGAGGAGGTCGAGCTTTCTTT.

This chain connects TRBV10-3 to TRBJ2-3; unclear D gene. V dropped 0 bases and J dropped 4 bases, with 11 bases sitting between them. The CDR3 contains 15 residues. CDR1 and CDR2 from the germline V gene are ENHRY and SYGVKD. In nucleotides, the CDR3 is TGTGCCATCAGTGAGTCTCTCGGGTCGGCAGATACGCAGTATTTT. Translating gives CAISESLGSADTQYF.